These 32 T cell receptor beta chains were sequenced from one sample in a study of T cell responses to AZD1222 COVID-19 vaccine. The repertoire was sequenced with immunoSEQ multiplex PCR; TCRdb's copy has only in-frame clones and lacks some. The table has around 110,000 clones, around 91% seen once. The sample consisted of peripheral blood, taken on day 0 of AZD1222 vaccination. The receptors derive from an adult in good health.

This clone was observed a few times. The chain recombines TRBV2 with TRBJ2-6; D unresolved. From germline, CDR1 is SNHLY and CDR2 FYNNEI. Trimming stripped 3 bases from V and 1 base from J, with 7 bases between. The CDR3 has 15 amino acids. The CDR3 bases are TGTGCCAGCAGTGATTGGGCGTCTGGGGCCAACGTCCTGACTTTC. Translating it yields CASSDWASGANVLTF. The whole variable domain, remainder taken from reference TRBV2 and TRBJ2-6, is EPEVTQTPSHQVTQMGQEVILRCVPISNHLYFYWYRQILGQKVEFLVSFYNNEISEKSEIFDDQFSVERPDGSNFTLKIRSTKLEDSAMYFCASSDWASGANVLTFGAGSRLTVL.

The chain employs TRBV14 and TRBJ2-7; TRBD1 might be the D (7 bases). Trimming cost V 9 bases and J 3 bases, with 15 bases left between them. Per germline, CDR1 SGHDN and CDR2 FVKESK. The CDR3 covers 13 residues. The CDR3 protein is CASRQGGSYEQYF. DNA of the CDR3: TGTGCCAGTCGACAGGGAGGAAGCTACGAGCAGTACTTC.

The chain is built from TRBV7-2 and TRBJ2-4, with D unclear. The CDR3 spans 13 residues. In germline, CDR1 is SGHTA, CDR2 FQGNSA. Between the trimmed V and J ends, which lost 1 base and 4 bases, there was a span of 5 bases. Here the CDR3 reads CASSLGGKNIQYF. CDR3 nucleotide sequence: TGTGCCAGCAGCTTAGGTGGGAAAAACATTCAGTACTTC.

The rearrangement links TRBV9 to TRBJ2-6; D unclear. CDR1 is SGDLS and CDR2 is YYNGEE in the germline V gene. Trimming took 0 bases from V and 1 from J, leaving 2 bases between them. The CDR3 is 14 residues long. The CDR3 DNA reads TGTGCCAGCAGCGTAGGATCTGGGGCCAACGTCCTGACTTTC. Translating gives CASSVGSGANVLTF.

The chain couples TRBV9 to TRBJ2-5; D could derive from TRBD1 or TRBD2 (5 bases each). Germline CDR1 reads SGDLS; CDR2 reads YYNGEE. The ends were cut back, 3 bases at V and 4 bases at J, with 16 bases in the middle. This CDR3 is built from 15 residues. CDR3: CASSALDVGTETQYF. As DNA, the CDR3 is TGTGCCAGCAGCGCCCTGGACGTCGGGACAGAGACCCAGTACTTC. Complete variable domain (other parts from reference TRBV9 and TRBJ2-5): DSGVTQTPKHLITATGQRVTLRCSPRSGDLSVYWYQQSLDQGLQFLIQYYNGEERAKGNILERFSAQQFPDLHSELNLSSLELGDSALYFCASSALDVGTETQYFGPGTRLLVL.

V gene TRBV11-2 combines with J gene TRBJ1-2, with 7 bases aligning to TRBD1. This CDR3 spans 14 amino acids. Per the germline V gene, CDR1 is SGHAT and CDR2 is FQNNGV. V was pared by 3 bases and J by 4 bases, with 5 bases of the junction left unmatched. CDR3 amino acids: CASSFSRDSYGYTF. Written as DNA, the CDR3 is TGTGCCAGCAGCTTTTCTCGGGACAGCTATGGCTACACCTTC. Supplemented by reference TRBV11-2 and TRBJ1-2, the full variable domain reads EAGVAQSPRYKIIEKRQSVAFWCNPISGHATLYWYQQILGQGPKLLIQFQNNGVVDDSQLPKDRFSAERLKGVDSTLKIQPAKLEDSAVYLCASSFSRDSYGYTFGSGTRLTVV.

This clone was detected once. The genes are TRBV6-2 or TRBV6-3 and TRBJ1-5; 10 bases align to TRBD1. Trimming at V came to 4 bases and at J to 5 bases, leaving 8 bases not matched to a gene. This CDR3 has 16 amino acids. Germline-derived CDR1 and CDR2 are MNHEY and SVGEGT. The CDR3: CASSLRTTGGHQPQHF. CDR3 nucleotides: TGTGCCAGCAGTTTGCGTACGACAGGGGGCCATCAGCCCCAGCATTTT.

The genes are TRBV18 and TRBJ2-7; maybe TRBD1 (5 bases). The CDR3 loop spans 14 amino acids. Trimming took off 0 bases at V and 6 bases at J, with 12 bases between the two ends. Germline CDR1 and CDR2: KGHSH and LQKENI. CDR3 sequence (DNA): TGTGCCAGCTCACCACCCAACCAGGGCTCCGAGCAGTACTTC. It yields the protein CASSPPNQGSEQYF.

The chain combines TRBV18 with TRBJ1-4; possible D gene TRBD1, 5 bases. The germline gives CDR1 KGHSH, CDR2 LQKENI. Trimming cost V 2 bases and J 7 bases, with 11 bases left between them. This CDR3 spans 14 amino acids. CDR3 amino acids: CASSPRGPSEKLFF. In DNA, the CDR3 is TGTGCCAGCTCACCAAGGGGACCAAGTGAAAAACTGTTTTTT.

This rearrangement joins TRBV30 to TRBJ2-7, with a possible D match to TRBD1 (6 bases). From germline, CDR1 is GTSNPN and CDR2 SVGIG (reference sequence). V lost 2 bases and J lost 3, with 20 bases in between. The CDR3 has 16 residues. Here the CDR3 DNA reads TGTGCCTGGAGTACGGGACATCTCCTGGGGCACTACGAGCAGTACTTC. Its protein product is CAWSTGHLLGHYEQYF. Based on the CDR3 plus reference TRBV30 and TRBJ2-7, the full variable domain is SQTIHQWPATLVQPVGSPLSLECTVEGTSNPNLYWYRQAAGRGLQLLFYSVGIGQISSEVPQNLSASRPQDRQFILSSKKLLLSDSGFYLCAWSTGHLLGHYEQYFGPGTRLTVT.

The V and J genes are TRBV28 and TRBJ2-3, with 10 bases fitting TRBD2. The CDR3 spans 15 residues. CDR1 is MDHEN and CDR2 is SYDVKM in the germline V gene. Trimming at V came to 4 bases and at J to 7 bases, leaving 8 bases not matched to a gene. This chain's CDR3 is CASSSVAGGRNTQYF. CDR3 coding DNA: TGTGCCAGCAGTTCTGTAGCGGGGGGAAGAAATACGCAGTATTTT.

This clone showed up just a few times. As DNA, the CDR3 is TGTGCCACCAGCAGAACCGCCGGGACAGTCAATGAGCAGTTCTTC. Its translation: CATSRTAGTVNEQFF. The chain recombines TRBV15 with TRBJ2-1; 7 bases fit TRBD1. V was clipped by 2 bases and J by 6 bases; unmatched bases: 7. Germline V CDR1 and CDR2: LNHNV, YYDKDF (reference sequence). The CDR3 consists of 15 residues.

This clone was picked up one time. The chain links TRBV12-5 to TRBJ1-5, with TRBD1 as a possible D gene (6 bases). V was pared by 1 base and J by 3 bases, with 7 bases between. The CDR3 totals 14 residues. Per the germline V gene, CDR1 is LGHNT and CDR2 is FRNRAP. This CDR3 reads CASGLGTDNQPQHF. CDR3 sequence (DNA): TGTGCTAGTGGTTTGGGGACAGACAATCAGCCCCAGCATTTT.

This chain uses TRBV10-3 with TRBJ2-7, with D unresolved. Trimming left V 3 bases short and J 0 bases short, with 12 bases between. The CDR3 is 15 amino acids. Germline V gene data show CDR1 as ENHRY and CDR2 as SYGVKD. The CDR3 loop reads CAISDPTESSYEQYF. The CDR3 coding sequence is TGTGCCATCAGTGATCCGACGGAGAGCTCCTACGAGCAGTACTTC.

Regarding this clone: Other nucleotide sequences in the sample specify the same CDR3. V is TRBV6-2 or TRBV6-3 and J is TRBJ1-6; D ambiguous. Trimming cost V 0 bases and J 10 bases, with 7 bases left between them. The CDR3 is 13 residues long. CDR1 is MNHEY and CDR2 is SVGEGT in the germline V gene. DNA for the CDR3: TGTGCCAGCAGTTACTCCGGGAACTCACCCCTCCACTTT. This sequence encodes CASSYSGNSPLHF.

This clone was seen only once. The gene calls are TRBV20-1 and TRBJ2-1, with TRBD1 as a possible D gene (6 bases). Germline loops: CDR1 DFQATT, CDR2 SNEGSKA (reference sequence). V was clipped by 8 bases and J by 6 bases, with 11 bases between them. The CDR3 has 11 amino acids. The DNA of the CDR3 is TGCAGTATAAAGGACAGCAATGAGCAGTTCTTC. Amino acids: CSIKDSNEQFF.

In DNA, the CDR3 is TGTGCCAGCAGCCAGGAAACAGGGGGCACTGAAGCTTTCTTT. Translation gives CASSQETGGTEAFF. The chain links TRBV3-1 (or the pseudogene TRBV3-2) to TRBJ1-1; 8 nucleotides agree with TRBD1. This CDR3 is built from 14 residues. J lost 4 bases, V lost 3 bases, and 4 bases had no gene match. Germline-derived CDR1 and CDR2 are LGHDT and YNNKEL (reference sequence).

The chain couples TRBV3-1 (or the pseudogene TRBV3-2) to TRBJ1-4; D gene uncertain. Deletions cut 1 base from V and 5 bases from J, with 17 bases between. The CDR3 extends over 17 amino acids. Germline values: CDR1 LGHDT, CDR2 YNNKEL (reference sequence). CDR3 sequence: CASSQGVRALWNEKLFF. The CDR3 DNA sequence: TGTGCCAGCAGCCAAGGGGTGCGGGCTCTTTGGAATGAAAAACTGTTTTTT.

This sequence joins TRBV4-3 and TRBJ1-1; TRBD1 is a possible D gene (5 bases). Per germline, CDR1 LGHNA and CDR2 YSLEER. This CDR3 has 14 amino acids. Deletions cut 5 bases from V and 4 bases from J, with 14 bases between. CDR3 DNA sequence: TGCGCCAGCAGCAACATTGGGAGGGGCACTGAAGCTTTCTTT. It specifies CASSNIGRGTEAFF.

This clone was seen more than once but under ten times. The V call is TRBV30, the J call TRBJ2-1, with D uncertain. CDR3 size: 11 residues. V gave up 2 bases and J gave up 8 bases, with 7 bases separating them. Germline lookup yields CDR1 GTSNPN and CDR2 SVGIG (reference sequence). DNA of the CDR3: TGTGCCTGGAGTCCCAGTTATGAGCAGTTCTTC. Translating it yields CAWSPSYEQFF.

The V and J genes are TRBV18 and TRBJ1-5, with a possible D match to TRBD1 (5 bases). Germline values: CDR1 KGHSH, CDR2 LQKENI. The CDR3 is made up of 15 amino acids. V was clipped by 2 bases and J by 5 bases, with 13 bases between them. The CDR3 spells CASSPDGGKDQPQHF. The CDR3 bases are TGTGCCAGCTCACCAGACGGGGGTAAGGATCAGCCCCAGCATTTT. Full variable domain (outside the CDR3, taken from reference TRBV18 and TRBJ1-5): NAGVMQNPRHLVRRRGQEARLRCSPMKGHSHVYWYRQLPEEGLKFMVYLQKENIIDESGMPKERFSAEFPKEGPSILRIQQVVRGDSAAYFCASSPDGGKDQPQHFGDGTRLSIL.

The rearrangement links TRBV7-2 to TRBJ2-5; D call uncertain. The germline V gene has CDR1 SGHTA and CDR2 FQGNSA. The CDR3 has 13 amino acids. V lost 5 bases, J lost 6 bases, and 13 bases lay in between. The CDR3 coding sequence is TGTGCCAGCAGCACCAGCCTGAGGCAGACCCAGTACTTC. This sequence encodes CASSTSLRQTQYF.

This clone was observed once. The chain employs TRBV9 and TRBJ2-5; D is possibly TRBD2 (5 bases). The CDR3 is made up of 12 amino acids. The V gene's germline CDR1 is SGDLS and CDR2 YYNGEE. Trimming stripped 4 bases from V and 5 bases from J, with 9 bases between. CDR3 DNA sequence: TGTGCCAGCAGCTCAACGGGGGAGACCCAGTACTTC. Protein: CASSSTGETQYF.

This sequence joins TRBV3-1 (or the pseudogene TRBV3-2) and TRBJ2-2, with D unclear. V lost 0 bases, J lost 1 base, and 3 bases lay in between. This CDR3 has 14 amino acids. Germline loops: CDR1 LGHDT, CDR2 YNNKEL (reference sequence). The chain's CDR3 is CASSQEGNTGELFF. CDR3 nucleotide sequence: TGTGCCAGCAGCCAAGAGGGGAACACCGGGGAGCTGTTTTTT.

The chain is built from TRBV5-4 and TRBJ2-7; no reliable D call. Deletions cut 4 bases from V and 0 bases from J, with 8 bases between. CDR3 size: 13 residues. Germline assignment: CDR1 SGHNT and CDR2 YYREEE (reference sequence). In nucleotides, the CDR3 is TGTGCCAGCAGCCCTACTCCCTCCTACGAGCAGTACTTC. Translation gives CASSPTPSYEQYF.

The rearrangement links TRBV18 to TRBJ1-1; D is perhaps TRBD1 (5 bases). V was trimmed by 4 bases and J by 1 base, leaving 10 bases between them. Germline CDR1 is KGHSH and CDR2 is LQKENI. There are 14 residues in the CDR3. The CDR3 nucleotides are TGTGCCAGCTCACGACCCGACAGGAACACTGAAGCTTTCTTT. Amino acids: CASSRPDRNTEAFF. Looking up the rest from reference TRBV18 and TRBJ1-1 gives the full variable domain: NAGVMQNPRHLVRRRGQEARLRCSPMKGHSHVYWYRQLPEEGLKFMVYLQKENIIDESGMPKERFSAEFPKEGPSILRIQQVVRGDSAAYFCASSRPDRNTEAFFGQGTRLTVV.

This chain uses TRBV10-1 with TRBJ1-1, with D possibly TRBD1 on 5 matching bases. The CDR3 length is 13 residues. With 8 bases removed from V and 1 base from J, the gap between germline ends came to 11 bases. CDR1 WNHNN and CDR2 SYGVQD come from the germline V gene (reference sequence). This CDR3 is CASQLDTNTEAFF. CDR3 bases: TGCGCCAGCCAACTGGACACGAACACTGAAGCTTTCTTT.

The chain uses TRBV6-5 and TRBJ2-3; D uncertain. This CDR3 is 14 amino acids long. Between the trimmed V and J ends, which lost 6 bases and 4 bases, there was a span of 14 bases. Looked up from germline, CDR1 is MNHEY and CDR2 is SVGAGI. For the CDR3, the DNA is TGTGCCAGCAGGGCCGTTCAGGCCCCAGATACGCAGTATTTT. This translates into CASRAVQAPDTQYF.

The chain joins TRBV3-1 (or the pseudogene TRBV3-2) to TRBJ2-7; D is ambiguous. V was shortened by 0 bases and J by 9 bases, with 12 bases between the two germline ends. The germline CDR1 and CDR2 sequences are LGHDT and YNNKEL (reference sequence). The CDR3 is 13 amino acids. The CDR3 nucleotides are TGTGCCAGCAGCCAAGATCGGTTTGGGCGGCAGTACTTC. Protein sequence: CASSQDRFGRQYF.

The rearrangement links TRBV11-3 to TRBJ1-5; possibly TRBD1 for D (6 bases). Per the germline V gene, CDR1 is SGHNT and CDR2 is YENEEA. The length of the CDR3 is 16 residues. V lost 1 base to trimming and J lost 4 bases, with 14 bases between them. CDR3 bases: TGTGCCAGCAGCTTAGGGTCTGTGGGGGCGAATCAGCCCCAGCATTTT. It is translated as CASSLGSVGANQPQHF.

The V and J genes are TRBV5-1 and TRBJ2-3, with a tentative D call TRBD2 (6 bases). V was pared by 1 base and J by 5 bases, with 11 bases between. The CDR3 consists of 14 residues. Germline CDR1 and CDR2: SGHRS and YFSETQ. DNA for the CDR3: TGCGCCAGCAGCTTGCTAGAGGAGGGAGATACGCAGTATTTT. This encodes CASSLLEEGDTQYF.

V usage is TRBV7-2 and J usage is TRBJ1-2; possible D gene TRBD1, 5 bases. CDR3 size: 16 residues. The germline CDR1 and CDR2 sequences are SGHTA and FQGNSA. Trimming stripped 0 bases from V and 2 bases from J, with 13 bases between. CDR3 bases: TGTGCCAGCAGCTTAGCGCCGAGGGGTTCCAACTATGGCTACACCTTC. Amino acid sequence: CASSLAPRGSNYGYTF.